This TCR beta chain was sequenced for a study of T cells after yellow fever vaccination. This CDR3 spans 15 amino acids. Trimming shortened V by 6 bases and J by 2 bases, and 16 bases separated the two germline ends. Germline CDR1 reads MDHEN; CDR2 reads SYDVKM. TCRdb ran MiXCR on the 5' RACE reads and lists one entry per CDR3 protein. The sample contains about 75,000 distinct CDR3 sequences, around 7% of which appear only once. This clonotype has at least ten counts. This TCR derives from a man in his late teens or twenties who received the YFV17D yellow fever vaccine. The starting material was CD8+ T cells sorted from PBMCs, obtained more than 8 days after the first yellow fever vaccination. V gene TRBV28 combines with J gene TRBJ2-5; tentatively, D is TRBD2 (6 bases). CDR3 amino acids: CASSSGLAVQETQYF. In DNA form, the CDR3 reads TGTGCCAGCAGCTCAGGGTTAGCGGTTCAAGAGACCCAGTACTTC.